Here is one TCR beta chain with its context. The entry originates in a study of T cell responses to AZD1222 COVID-19 vaccine. Some clones are missing from TCRdb's copy, which holds only in-frame ones; the method was immunoSEQ multiplex PCR. The profile shows more than 110,000 clones, 92% of them singletons. Here the sequenced sample was peripheral blood, taken 28 days after the second AZD1222 dose. The TCR was taken from an adult who received the AZD1222 COVID-19 vaccine.

In DNA form, the CDR3 reads TGTGCCAGCAGTTCGTCAGGGCAGACCCAGTACTTC. Translation gives CASSSSGQTQYF. The rearrangement uses TRBV28 and TRBJ2-5; a weak D match, TRBD1 (5 bases). V was cut by 4 bases and J by 6 bases, with 9 bases left in between. This CDR3 has 12 residues. CDR1 and CDR2 from the germline V gene are MDHEN and SYDVKM.